A single sample is the source of the 28 T cell receptor beta chains below, sequenced in a study of OX40 agonist ivuxolimab in advanced cancers. The table came from immunoSEQ multiplex PCR; TCRdb's copy has only in-frame clones and leaves some out. The table has around 92,000 clones, less than 95% seen once. The sequences come from CD4+ or CD8+ T cells sorted from blood, collected in a trial of the OX40 agonist ivuxolimab. These receptors originate from an adult with an advanced solid tumor such as melanoma, head and neck, liver or kidney cancer.

The chain combines TRBV27 with TRBJ1-1; D might be TRBD1 (5 bases). Per the germline V gene, CDR1 is MNHEY and CDR2 is SMNVEV (reference sequence). Trimming removed 3 bases from V and 5 bases from J, with 16 bases in between. CDR3 size: 15 residues. The DNA of the CDR3 is TGTGCCAGCAGTTTTGGGCCCGACAGATTGACTGAAGCTTTCTTT. It is translated as CASSFGPDRLTEAFF.

The chain has TRBV12-5 and TRBJ2-1, with TRBD2 matching over 8 bases. The CDR3 consists of 19 residues. Germline assignment: CDR1 LGHNT and CDR2 FRNRAP. With V trimmed by 0 bases and J by 0 bases, 10 bases remained unmatched. The CDR3 DNA reads as TGTGCTAGTGGTTTGGTACGTTTCGGGGGGGCGCGCTCCTACAATGAGCAGTTCTTC. This translates into CASGLVRFGGARSYNEQFF.

The V gene is TRBV28, the J gene TRBJ1-2; possibly TRBD1 for D (5 bases). The CDR3 consists of 14 residues. Germline V gene lookup returns CDR1 MDHEN and CDR2 SYDVKM. V was pared by 6 bases and J by 5 bases, with 16 bases between. CDR3 bases: TGTGCCAGCAGCCCCCCTGGGGACGGGTATGGCTACACCTTC. Translated, it gives CASSPPGDGYGYTF.

This clone was seen only a few times. CDR3 region: CSTSGQSTDTQYF. The CDR3 bases are TGCAGCACATCGGGACAGAGCACAGATACGCAGTATTTT. The V and J genes are TRBV29-1 and TRBJ2-3; TRBD1 aligns across 7 bases. Germline assignment: CDR1 SQVTM and CDR2 ANQGSEA. The CDR3 covers 13 residues. With 8 bases clipped from V and 0 bases from J, the junction kept 5 bases outside the gene matches.

The chain carries TRBV4-3 and TRBJ2-3, with 9 nucleotides matching TRBD2. Germline lookup yields CDR1 LGHNA and CDR2 YSLEER. CDR3 length: 16 residues. Trimming took 1 base from V and 4 from J; bases not matched to a gene: 6. The CDR3 spells CASSQAGTSISDTQYF. The CDR3 DNA is TGCGCCAGCAGCCAAGCGGGGACTAGCATTTCAGATACGCAGTATTTT.

This chain uses TRBV4-3 with TRBJ1-5; the D gene is possibly TRBD1 (6 bases). V was clipped by 0 bases and J by 11 bases, with 14 bases between them. Germline-derived CDR1 and CDR2 are LGHNA and YSLEER. The CDR3 has 14 residues. CDR3 nucleotide sequence: TGCGCCAGCAGCCAAGATTTGGGGGGCTCGGCCCAGCATTTT. It translates to CASSQDLGGSAQHF.

This clone has a single count. The chain carries TRBV5-5 and TRBJ2-1, with TRBD2 matching 7 bases. The CDR3 is 15 residues long. Per germline, CDR1 SGHKS and CDR2 YYEKEE (reference sequence). V was clipped by 1 base and J by 3 bases; unmatched bases: 4. CDR3 protein: CASSLTASGYNEQFF. CDR3 nucleotide sequence: TGTGCCAGCAGCTTGACAGCTAGCGGCTACAATGAGCAGTTCTTC.

This clone occurred once. The chain uses TRBV6-5 and TRBJ2-2; 8 nucleotides align to TRBD1. Germline V gene data show CDR1 as MNHEY and CDR2 as SVGAGI. The CDR3 is 16 amino acids. The V gene end was trimmed by 0 bases and the J gene end by 6 bases; junction bases not matched to a gene: 6. The CDR3 region is CASSYSRTGTPGELFF. CDR3 bases: TGTGCCAGCAGTTACTCGAGGACAGGGACGCCCGGGGAGCTGTTTTTT.

The J gene is TRBJ2-3, the V gene TRBV7-3; D remains ambiguous. CDR1 is SGHTA, CDR2 FQGTGA, per germline. The CDR3 consists of 14 residues. The germline V and J ends were trimmed by 5 bases and 1 base, with 10 bases remaining between them. In nucleotides, the CDR3 is TGTGCCAGCAGCCCCGGACCTGGCACAGATACGCAGTATTTT. It specifies CASSPGPGTDTQYF.

The chain joins TRBV5-6 to TRBJ1-1, with D possibly TRBD1 on 6 matching bases. Germline loops: CDR1 SGHDT, CDR2 YYEEEE. Trimming removed 4 bases from V and 10 bases from J, with 14 bases in between. This CDR3 is 12 amino acids long. As DNA, the CDR3 is TGTGCCAGCAGCCCTAGACAGGCGGGAGCTTTCTTT. Translation gives CASSPRQAGAFF.

This clone has more than one count but fewer than ten. The V call is TRBV7-8, the J call TRBJ2-2; 9 bases are a match to TRBD2. The CDR3 totals 18 residues. V shed 1 base, J shed 0 bases, and the junction held 6 bases outside the gene matches. Germline V gene lookup returns CDR1 SGHVS and CDR2 FQNEAQ. As DNA, the CDR3 is TGTGCCAGCAGCTTAGACGGGGGACTAGCCGCGAACACCGGGGAGCTGTTTTTT. This encodes CASSLDGGLAANTGELFF.

This sequence joins TRBV5-1 and TRBJ2-2, with D possibly matching TRBD1 (6 bases). The CDR3 consists of 15 residues. Germline CDR1 is SGHRS and CDR2 is YFSETQ. Trimming cost V 0 bases and J 5 bases, with 11 bases left between them. The CDR3 protein is CASSLAEGVTGELFF. CDR3 nucleotides: TGCGCCAGCAGCTTGGCCGAGGGGGTGACCGGGGAGCTGTTTTTT.

The chain links TRBV10-3 to TRBJ2-3; D is unclear. Trimming removed 2 bases at V and 1 base at J, with 10 bases between. This CDR3 has 15 residues. CDR1 is ENHRY and CDR2 is SYGVKD in the germline V gene. The CDR3 spells CAISEGSQGTDTQYF. Written as DNA, the CDR3 is TGTGCCATCAGTGAGGGCAGCCAGGGCACAGATACGCAGTATTTT.

The chain is built from TRBV19 and TRBJ2-7; D possibly corresponds to TRBD2 (6 bases). With 4 bases removed from V and 5 bases from J, the gap between germline ends came to 18 bases. Germline CDR1 LNHDA, CDR2 SQIVND (reference sequence). CDR3 length: 15 residues. Here the CDR3 reads CASSTGPGLHHEQYF. The DNA of the CDR3 is TGTGCCAGTAGTACTGGGCCGGGACTCCATCACGAGCAGTACTTC.

J is TRBJ1-5 and V is TRBV5-4; unclear D gene. Germline V lookup: CDR1 SGHNT, CDR2 YYREEE (reference sequence). The CDR3 runs 16 residues. V shed 1 base and J shed 0 bases, with 11 bases lying between them. The CDR3 DNA reads TGTGCCAGCAGCTTGTGGGGTGAAAATAGCAATCAGCCCCAGCATTTT. Residues: CASSLWGENSNQPQHF.

V is TRBV5-1 and J is TRBJ1-4; 9 bases line up with TRBD1. CDR1 and CDR2 (germline): SGHRS, YFSETQ. V lost 1 base to trimming and J lost 7 bases; unmatched junction nucleotides: 5. The CDR3 is 15 residues long. The CDR3 DNA is TGCGCCAGCAGCTTGACTAGGACAGGGGCTGAAAAACTGTTTTTT. Encoded protein: CASSLTRTGAEKLFF.

This sequence joins TRBV6-5 and TRBJ1-2; D gene ambiguous. This CDR3 contains 12 residues. The ends were cut back, 6 bases at V and 4 bases at J, with 9 bases in the middle. Germline loops: CDR1 MNHEY, CDR2 SVGAGI. In DNA, the CDR3 is TGTGCCAGCAGCCCAGGTTCCTATGGCTACACCTTC. Amino acid sequence: CASSPGSYGYTF.

The chain employs TRBV4-3 and TRBJ2-7; no reliable D call. The CDR3 consists of 15 residues. Germline assignment: CDR1 LGHNA and CDR2 YSLEER. Trimming took 3 bases from V and 2 from J, leaving 14 bases between them. DNA for the CDR3: TGCGCCAGCAGCCATTTAGACGACCCTACCTACGAGCAGTACTTC. Encoded protein: CASSHLDDPTYEQYF.

The rearrangement links TRBV9 to TRBJ1-1; D is unresolved. This CDR3 comprises 14 residues. V gave up 0 bases and J gave up 5 bases, with 11 bases separating them. The germline V gene encodes CDR1 SGDLS and CDR2 YYNGEE. As DNA, the CDR3 is TGTGCCAGCAGCGTAGATGGGTGGGCGACTGAAGCTTTCTTT. Translated: CASSVDGWATEAFF.

This chain connects TRBV10-3 to TRBJ1-3; 9 nucleotides match TRBD1. This CDR3 has 15 amino acids. J gave up 3 bases and V 3 bases, and 3 bases lay outside the gene matches. Germline CDR1 reads ENHRY; CDR2 reads SYGVKD. The CDR3 reads CAISDPGQGGNTIYF. Here the CDR3 DNA reads TGTGCCATCAGTGACCCGGGACAGGGTGGAAACACCATATATTTT.

The chain employs TRBV10-3 and TRBJ1-1; D not resolved. Germline lookup yields CDR1 ENHRY and CDR2 SYGVKD. The CDR3 loop spans 13 amino acids. Trimming stripped 9 bases from V and 0 bases from J, with 11 bases between. CDR3 loop: CAMQGIMNTEAFF. The CDR3 DNA sequence: TGTGCCATGCAAGGGATCATGAACACTGAAGCTTTCTTT.

This clone was detected a few times. As DNA, the CDR3 is TGCGCCAGCAGCTTGAGGGACAGTTCCTACGAGCAGTACTTC. It translates to CASSLRDSSYEQYF. This chain links TRBV5-1 with TRBJ2-7; 7 bases fit TRBD1. Trimming took 1 base from V and 1 from J; bases not matched to a gene: 2. The CDR3 is made up of 14 amino acids. CDR1 is SGHRS, CDR2 YFSETQ, per germline.

This chain uses TRBV27 with TRBJ2-2, with a possible D match to TRBD1 (5 bases). Germline V CDR1 and CDR2: MNHEY, SMNVEV (reference sequence). The CDR3 is 13 amino acids. The V end lost 2 bases, the J end lost 7 bases, and 8 bases lay between the germline ends. CDR3 amino acids: CASSLAGIGELFF. DNA for the CDR3: TGTGCCAGCAGTTTAGCAGGGATCGGGGAGCTGTTTTTT.

V and J are TRBV9 and TRBJ2-3; D is undetermined. This CDR3 spans 13 amino acids. Germline lookup yields CDR1 SGDLS and CDR2 YYNGEE. Between the trimmed V and J ends, which lost 0 bases and 6 bases, there was a span of 8 bases. In DNA, the CDR3 is TGTGCCAGCAGCGTAGCCCGGGTTGATACGCAGTATTTT. Protein sequence: CASSVARVDTQYF.

The V and J genes are TRBV4-3 and TRBJ2-2; D possibly corresponds to TRBD2 (6 bases). V was cut by 1 base and J by 4 bases, with 13 bases left in between. CDR1 and CDR2 from the germline V gene are LGHNA and YSLEER. The CDR3 consists of 16 residues. The CDR3 protein is CASSQVAGLGTGELFF. CDR3 nucleotides: TGCGCCAGCAGCCAAGTGGCGGGGCTCGGCACCGGGGAGCTGTTTTTT.

This clone occurred a few times. The CDR3 DNA reads as TGTGCCAGCAGCCGGGGAGAGACCCAGTACTTC. It specifies CASSRGETQYF. The V and J genes are TRBV9 and TRBJ2-5; tentatively, D is TRBD2 (5 bases). Trimming cost V 4 bases and J 4 bases, with 5 bases left between them. Per the germline V gene, CDR1 is SGDLS and CDR2 is YYNGEE. The CDR3 totals 11 residues.

V gene TRBV5-1 combines with J gene TRBJ1-2, with D unclear. The V gene's germline CDR1 is SGHRS and CDR2 YFSETQ. The CDR3 is made up of 14 amino acids. Deletions cut 2 bases from V and 4 bases from J, with 12 bases between. CDR3 loop: CASSLNTDLYGYTF. The CDR3 bases are TGCGCCAGCAGCTTAAATACAGACCTCTATGGCTACACCTTC.

The V gene is TRBV29-1, the J gene TRBJ2-7; D not resolved. CDR3 length: 12 amino acids. CDR1 and CDR2 from the germline V gene are SQVTM and ANQGSEA. V lost 2 bases and J 6 bases, leaving 11 bases between the germline ends. The CDR3 sequence: CSVESATLEQYF. The DNA for the CDR3 is TGCAGCGTTGAAAGTGCGACGCTCGAGCAGTACTTC.